In its sample, the clone carrying this TCR beta chain was seen many times. The source of the sample is a study of T cells after yellow fever vaccination. The CDR3 covers 14 residues. CDR1 and CDR2 from the germline V gene are MDHEN and SYDVKM. J was trimmed by 7 bases and V by 6 bases; bases with no gene match: 8. As TCR cDNA was made by 5'RACE template switching, a universal primer site and UMIs were added. One entry per CDR3 protein results from TCRdb running MiXCR on the 5' RACE reads. This sample has 40,000 or so distinct CDR3 sequences, with approximately 6.3% found just once. The V and J genes are TRBV28 and TRBJ2-7; 11 nucleotides match TRBD1. Source: CD8+ T cells not binding an NS4B(214-222) dextramer, sorted from PBMCs, taken 45 days after the yellow fever booster vaccination. This receptor was taken from a man aged 25 to 40 who received the YFV17D yellow fever vaccine. The CDR3, as DNA: TGTGCCAGCAGCCTTGGACAGGGGGCGGTTGAGCAGTACTTC. The encoded protein is CASSLGQGAVEQYF. Full variable domain (remainder filled in from reference TRBV28 and TRBJ2-7): DVKVTQSSRYLVKRTGEKVFLECVQDMDHENMFWYRQDPGLGLRLIYFSYDVKMKEKGDIPEGYSVSREKKERFSLILESASTNQTSMYLCASSLGQGAVEQYFGPGTRLTVT.